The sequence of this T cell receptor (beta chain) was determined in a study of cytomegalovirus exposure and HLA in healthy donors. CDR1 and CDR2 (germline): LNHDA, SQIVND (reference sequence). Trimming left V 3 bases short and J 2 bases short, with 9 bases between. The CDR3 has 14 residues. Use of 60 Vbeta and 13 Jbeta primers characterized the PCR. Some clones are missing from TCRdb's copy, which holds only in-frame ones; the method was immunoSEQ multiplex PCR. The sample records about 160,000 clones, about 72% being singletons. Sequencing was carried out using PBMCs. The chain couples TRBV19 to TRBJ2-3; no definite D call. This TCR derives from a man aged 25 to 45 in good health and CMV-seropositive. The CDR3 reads CASSIVAVTDTQYF. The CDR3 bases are TGTGCCAGTAGTATCGTCGCGGTCACAGATACGCAGTATTTT.